These 5 T cell receptor beta chains came from one sample sequenced in a study of identifying expanded T cells in peripheral blood. The protocol was immunoSEQ multiplex PCR, while the TCRdb copy is restricted to in-frame clones and leaves out a portion. This table holds approximately 57,000 clones, around 90% found once. The specimen sequenced was blood. All receptors come from a person aged 18 to 75 in good health.

The genes are TRBV15 and TRBJ1-3, with D possibly being TRBD1 (5 bases). CDR1 and CDR2 from the germline V gene are LNHNV and YYDKDF (reference sequence). Trimming took off 0 bases at V and 0 bases at J, with 6 bases between the two ends. There are 15 residues in the CDR3. The CDR3 region is CATSRDRASGNTIYF. The CDR3 bases are TGTGCCACCAGCAGAGACAGGGCCTCTGGAAACACCATATATTTT.

The chain recombines TRBV2 with TRBJ2-3; tentatively, D is TRBD2 (5 bases). The CDR3 extends over 14 amino acids. The germline V gene encodes CDR1 SNHLY and CDR2 FYNNEI. V shed 5 bases and J shed 4 bases, with 13 bases lying between them. CDR3 amino acids: CASSFSELPDTQYF. The CDR3 bases are TGTGCCAGCAGTTTTAGCGAATTACCAGATACGCAGTATTTT.

V usage is TRBV2 and J usage is TRBJ2-7, with TRBD1 identical over 10 bases. Germline trimming cut 6 bases from V and 4 bases from J; bases unmatched to any gene: 9. From germline, CDR1 is SNHLY and CDR2 FYNNEI. This CDR3 has 15 amino acids. CDR3 sequence: CASSDRGPKEYEQYF. CDR3 DNA: TGTGCCAGCAGCGACAGGGGGCCCAAGGAATACGAGCAGTACTTC.

This sequence joins TRBV11-2 and TRBJ2-3; 7 bases line up with TRBD2. CDR1 and CDR2 (germline): SGHAT, FQNNGV. The CDR3 is made up of 14 amino acids. The junction had 4 bases not matched to a gene; V was cut back by 5 bases and J by 2 bases. CDR3 residues: CASSPGLLTDTQYF. CDR3 DNA: TGTGCCAGCAGCCCGGGACTACTCACAGATACGCAGTATTTT.

The rearrangement links TRBV7-8 to TRBJ1-6; 9 bases are a match to TRBD1. There are 15 residues in the CDR3. V dropped 8 bases and J dropped 7; count of bases not matched to a gene: 9. Germline values: CDR1 SGHVS, CDR2 FQNEAQ. The chain's CDR3 is CASLPGTGFNSPLHF. CDR3 sequence (DNA): TGTGCCAGCCTACCGGGGACAGGGTTCAATTCACCCCTCCACTTT.